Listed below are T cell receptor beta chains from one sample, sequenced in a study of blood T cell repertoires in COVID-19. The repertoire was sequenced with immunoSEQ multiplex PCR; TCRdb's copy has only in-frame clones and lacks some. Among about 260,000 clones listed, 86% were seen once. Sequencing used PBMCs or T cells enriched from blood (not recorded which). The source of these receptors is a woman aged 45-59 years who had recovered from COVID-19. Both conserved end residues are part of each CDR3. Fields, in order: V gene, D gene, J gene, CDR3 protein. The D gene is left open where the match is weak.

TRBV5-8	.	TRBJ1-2	CASSDPGLQLYGYTF
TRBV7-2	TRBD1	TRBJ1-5	CASSAQGTGGGQPQHF
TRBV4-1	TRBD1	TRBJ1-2	CASSQAIQGALGYTF
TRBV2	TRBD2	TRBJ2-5	CASTGGSGKTQYF
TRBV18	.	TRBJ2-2	CASSNYDSTGELFF
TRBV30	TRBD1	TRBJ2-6	CAWSPGTGWANVLTF
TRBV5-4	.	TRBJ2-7	CASSLGGGARYEQYF
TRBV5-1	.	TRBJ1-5	CASSTGTAGPSNQPQHF
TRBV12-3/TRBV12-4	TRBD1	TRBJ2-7	CASRDRRSYEQYF
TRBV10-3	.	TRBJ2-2	CAISDLTGELFF
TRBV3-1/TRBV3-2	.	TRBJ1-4	CASSLTRKSGEKLFF
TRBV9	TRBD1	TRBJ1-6	CASSATGQLYSPLHF
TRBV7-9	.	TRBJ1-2	CASSLAPGAYGYTF
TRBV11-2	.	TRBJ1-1	CASSVMGPNTEAFF
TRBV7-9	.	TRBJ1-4	CASSRGPSNEKLFF
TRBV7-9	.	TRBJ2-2	CASSGRRGHTGELFF
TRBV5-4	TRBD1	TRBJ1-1	CASSPQGVEAFF
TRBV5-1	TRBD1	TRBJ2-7	CASSLGTGGIYEQYF
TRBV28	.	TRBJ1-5	CASSLYHGHSNQPQHF
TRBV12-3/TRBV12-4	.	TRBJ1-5	CASSFLGQPQHF
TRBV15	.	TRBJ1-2	CATSREGANYGYTF
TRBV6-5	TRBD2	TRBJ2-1	CASPRTSGGYNEQFF
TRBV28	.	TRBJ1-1	CASSLNREAFF
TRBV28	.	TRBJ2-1	CASSLRSGTLYNEQFF
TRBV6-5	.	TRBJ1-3	CASSPPTGAGNTIYF
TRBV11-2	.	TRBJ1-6	CASSEQGSNSPLHF
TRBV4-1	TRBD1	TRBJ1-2	CASSQLGQGPSNGYTF
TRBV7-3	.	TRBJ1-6	CASSLGPHNSPLHF
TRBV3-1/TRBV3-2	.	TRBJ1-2	CASSQDRDYGYTF
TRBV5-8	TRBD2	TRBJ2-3	CASSAGGAGDTQYF
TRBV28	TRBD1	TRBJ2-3	CASSLTRDSSTDTQYF
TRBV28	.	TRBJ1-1	CASSNPPTMKAFF
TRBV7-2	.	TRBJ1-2	CASSPLGGDYGYTF
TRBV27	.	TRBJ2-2	CASTSLPTGELFF
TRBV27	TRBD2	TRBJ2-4	CASRPLVGLAVAKNIQYF
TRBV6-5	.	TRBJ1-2	CASSYLGGSGYTF
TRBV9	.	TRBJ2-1	CASSVAWTTNEQFF
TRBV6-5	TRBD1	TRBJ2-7	CASRKGGDEQYF
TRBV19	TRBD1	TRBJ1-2	CASRPRDSYGYTF
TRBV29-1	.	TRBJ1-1	CSATRDKDTEAFF
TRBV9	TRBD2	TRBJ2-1	CASSTGLAGGYDEQFF